Here is one T cell receptor beta chain with its context. Naive CD8+ T cells showed a CD45RO-CCR7+CD27+CD95- phenotype. This sample stems from a study of CXCR3-negative and CXCR3-positive naive CD8 T cells. This CDR3 contains 12 residues. Germline assignment: CDR1 SGHVS and CDR2 FNYEAQ. With UMI labels, 5' RACE was used to prepare the TRB cDNA libraries. Reanalyzing the 5' RACE reads, TCRdb keeps one entry per CDR3 protein, without DNA. This table lists 100,000 to 150,000 distinct CDR3 sequences. This sequence was found in a human donor in good health. Some clones in this sample may be carry-over from other donors' samples. Sequences were obtained from naive CXCR3- CD8+ T cells from blood. Documented subset: CD45RO-CCR7+CD27+CD95- naive CD8+ T cells lacking CXCR3 (TNR3-). This chain joins TRBV7-6 and TRBJ2-7. The CDR3: CASSPSGYEQYF. Supplemented by reference TRBV7-6 and TRBJ2-7, the full variable domain reads GAGVSQSPRYKVTKRGQDVALRCDPISGHVSLYWYRQALGQGPEFLTYFNYEAQQDKSGLPNDRFSAERPEGSISTLTIQRTEQRDSAMYRCASSPSGYEQYFGPGTRLTVT.